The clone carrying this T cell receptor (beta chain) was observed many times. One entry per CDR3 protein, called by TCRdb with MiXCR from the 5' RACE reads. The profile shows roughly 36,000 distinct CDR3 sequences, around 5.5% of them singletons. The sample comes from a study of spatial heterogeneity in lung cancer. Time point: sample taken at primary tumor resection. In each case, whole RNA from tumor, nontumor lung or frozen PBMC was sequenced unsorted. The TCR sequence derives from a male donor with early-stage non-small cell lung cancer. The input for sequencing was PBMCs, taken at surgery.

CDR3 nucleotides: TGTGCCACCAGTGATTTGCAGGTTGGCACTGAAGCTTTCTTT. Amino acids: CATSDLQVGTEAFF. V gene TRBV24-1 combines with J gene TRBJ1-1, with D unclear. Per the germline V gene, CDR1 is KGHDR and CDR2 is SFDVKD. This CDR3 comprises 14 residues. V lost 0 bases and J lost 4, with 8 bases in between.